The entry that follows covers one T cell receptor beta chain sequence. Trimming stripped 3 bases from V and 3 bases from J, with 6 bases between. The length of the CDR3 is 13 residues. Per germline, CDR1 SGHTA and CDR2 FQGNSA. This sample is drawn from a study of control samples from healthy donors and cancer patients. Here immunoSEQ multiplex PCR was the method, and the copy in TCRdb shows in-frame clones only, minus some. Of 55,000 to 85,000 clones listed, 87% were seen once; the top ten hold 2% to 2.5%. The chain combines TRBV7-2 with TRBJ2-1; D unclear. This receptor was identified in a woman aged 50 to 60 with head and neck cancer. The sequenced sample consisted of PBMCs. The CDR3 here is CASSFRSYNEQFF. The CDR3 DNA sequence: TGTGCCAGCAGCTTCAGGAGCTACAATGAGCAGTTCTTC.